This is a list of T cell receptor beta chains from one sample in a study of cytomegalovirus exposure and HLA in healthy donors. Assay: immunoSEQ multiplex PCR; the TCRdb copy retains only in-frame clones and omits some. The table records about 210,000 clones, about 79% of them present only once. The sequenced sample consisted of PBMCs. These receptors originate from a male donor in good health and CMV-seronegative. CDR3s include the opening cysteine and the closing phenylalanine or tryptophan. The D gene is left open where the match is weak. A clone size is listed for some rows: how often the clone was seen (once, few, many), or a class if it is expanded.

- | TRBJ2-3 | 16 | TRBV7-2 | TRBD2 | TGTGCCAGCAGCCACAGACTAGCGGGCAGCACAGATACGCAGTATTTT | CASSHRLAGSTDTQYF
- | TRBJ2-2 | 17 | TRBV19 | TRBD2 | TGTGCCAGTAGTCAACCCGGGGGGGCCGTTAACACCGGGGAGCTGTTTTTT | CASSQPGGAVNTGELFF
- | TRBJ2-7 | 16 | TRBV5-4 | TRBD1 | TGTGCCAGCAGCCCTAGCAAAAACAAAACCAGGGGGGAGCAGTACTTC | CASSPSKNKTRGEQYF
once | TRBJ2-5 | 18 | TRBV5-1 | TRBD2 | TGCGCCAGCAGCTTGGTCTCGCGAGCGGGAGATTCCGGAGAGACCCAGTACTTC | CASSLVSRAGDSGETQYF
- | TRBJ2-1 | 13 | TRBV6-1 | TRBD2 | TGTGCCAGCAGTGAGGGACTAGCCTATGAGCAGTTCTTC | CASSEGLAYEQFF
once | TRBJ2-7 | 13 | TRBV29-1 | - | TGCAGCGCCAGGACAGACAGCTCCTACGAGCAGTACTTC | CSARTDSSYEQYF
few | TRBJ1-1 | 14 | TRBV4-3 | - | TGCGCCAGCAGCCCGAACCGAGGGCGCACTGAAGCTTTCTTT | CASSPNRGRTEAFF
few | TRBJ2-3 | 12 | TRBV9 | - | TGTGCCAGCAGCCTGAGCACAGATACGCAGTATTTT | CASSLSTDTQYF
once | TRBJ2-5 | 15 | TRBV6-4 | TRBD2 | TGTGCCAGCAGTGGGACTAGCGGGAGTTCAGAGACCCAGTACTTC | CASSGTSGSSETQYF
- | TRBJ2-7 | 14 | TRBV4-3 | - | TGCGCCAGCAGCCAGGAGACAGGCACCTACGAGCAGTACTTC | CASSQETGTYEQYF
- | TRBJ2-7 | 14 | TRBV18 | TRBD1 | TGTGCCAGCTCACCCGGGACAGACTCCTACGAGCAGTACTTC | CASSPGTDSYEQYF
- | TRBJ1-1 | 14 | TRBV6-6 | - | TGTGCCAGCAGGGCGGCAGGGGCGCGAACTGAAGCTTTCTTT | CASRAAGARTEAFF
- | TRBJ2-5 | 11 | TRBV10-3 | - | TGTGCCACCGAGGGTCAAGAGACCCAGTACTTC | CATEGQETQYF
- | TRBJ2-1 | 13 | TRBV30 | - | TGTGCCTGGAGTGTACTAGGGGGTGGTGAGCAGTTCTTC | CAWSVLGGGEQFF
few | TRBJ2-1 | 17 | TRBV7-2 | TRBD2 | TGTGCCAGCAGCACCTCGAGGCGGCTAGCGGGAGGGTATGAGCAGTTCTTC | CASSTSRRLAGGYEQFF
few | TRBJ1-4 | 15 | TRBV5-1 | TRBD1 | TGCGCCAGCAGCTTCCGAGGGACAGGGAATGAAAAACTGTTTTTT | CASSFRGTGNEKLFF
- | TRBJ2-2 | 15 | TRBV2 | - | TGTGCCAGCACCAACCGGGCAGGGGGGAACGGGGAGCTGTTTTTT | CASTNRAGGNGELFF
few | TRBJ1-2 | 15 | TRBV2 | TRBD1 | TGTGCCAGCAGTGCTACCGGGACAGGGACCTATGGCTACACCTTC | CASSATGTGTYGYTF
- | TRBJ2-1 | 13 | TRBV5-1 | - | TGCGCCAGCAGCCCTTACACAGGGTATGAGCAGTTCTTC | CASSPYTGYEQFF
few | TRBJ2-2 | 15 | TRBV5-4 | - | TGTGCCAGCAGCTTGGATCGGGGAGGAAGCGGGGAGCTGTTTTTT | CASSLDRGGSGELFF
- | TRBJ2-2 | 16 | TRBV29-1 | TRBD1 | TGCAGCGTTGAAAAGCGGACAGGACGGAACACCGGGGAGCTGTTTTTT | CSVEKRTGRNTGELFF
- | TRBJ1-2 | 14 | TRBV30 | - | TGTGCCTGGACCCGTCAAACAGGGTGGGTTGGCTACACCTTC | CAWTRQTGWVGYTF
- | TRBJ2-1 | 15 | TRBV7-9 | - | TGTGCCAGCAGGGACAGTCCGATCGGATACAATGAGCAGTTCTTC | CASRDSPIGYNEQFF
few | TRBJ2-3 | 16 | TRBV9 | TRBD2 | TGTGCCAGCAGCGTTCTAGCGGGGGGCAACACAGATACGCAGTATTTT | CASSVLAGGNTDTQYF
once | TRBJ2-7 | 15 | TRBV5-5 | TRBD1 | TGTGCCAGCAGCCAGGGACAGGCCCTAACCTACGAGCAGTACTTC | CASSQGQALTYEQYF
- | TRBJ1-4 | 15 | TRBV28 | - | TGTGCCAGCAGTTCTGCGTCAGGGGTGGATGAAAAACTGTTTTTT | CASSSASGVDEKLFF
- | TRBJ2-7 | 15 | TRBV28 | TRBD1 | TGTGCCAGCAGTTTAGTGACAGGGGTCTCCTACGAGCAGTACTTC | CASSLVTGVSYEQYF
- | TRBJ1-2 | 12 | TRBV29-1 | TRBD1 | TGCAGCGTCAAACGACAGGGTTCTGGCTACACCTTC | CSVKRQGSGYTF
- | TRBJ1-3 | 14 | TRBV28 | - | TGTGCCAGCAGTTCAGGGATCTCTGGAAACACCATATATTTT | CASSSGISGNTIYF
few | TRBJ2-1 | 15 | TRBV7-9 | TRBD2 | TGTGCCAGCAGCTTGGTAGCGGGGGGCATTAATGAGCAGTTCTTC | CASSLVAGGINEQFF
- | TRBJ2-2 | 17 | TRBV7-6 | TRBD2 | TGTGCCAGCAGCTCCCTACTAGCGGGACTTGGCACCGGGGAGCTGTTTTTT | CASSSLLAGLGTGELFF
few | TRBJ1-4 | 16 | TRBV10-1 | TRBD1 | TGCGCCAGCAGTCGGGACAGGGGCTGCCCTAATGAAAAACTGTTTTTT | CASSRDRGCPNEKLFF
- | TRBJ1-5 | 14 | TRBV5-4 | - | TGTGCCAGCAGCTTAGGAGGGGGCAATCAGCCCCAGCATTTT | CASSLGGGNQPQHF
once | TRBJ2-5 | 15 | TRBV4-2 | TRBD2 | TGTGCCAGCAGCCAAGTTTTAGGCGGGAGGGCCCTCCAGTACTTC | CASSQVLGGRALQYF
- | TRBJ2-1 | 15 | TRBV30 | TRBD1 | TGTGCCTGGAGTTTAGACAGGGGACCCTACAATGAGCAGTTCTTC | CAWSLDRGPYNEQFF
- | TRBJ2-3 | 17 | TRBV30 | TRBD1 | TGTGCCTGGAGTGTATTCTGGGACAGCCAATACACAGATACGCAGTATTTT | CAWSVFWDSQYTDTQYF
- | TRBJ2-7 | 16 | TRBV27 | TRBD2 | TGTGCCAGCAGTTCCCTCCTGAGCGGGACTTCCTACGAGCAGTACTTC | CASSSLLSGTSYEQYF
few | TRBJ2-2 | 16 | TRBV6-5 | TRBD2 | TGTGCCAGCAGTTTCAGGACTAGCGGGAACACCGGGGAGCTGTTTTTT | CASSFRTSGNTGELFF
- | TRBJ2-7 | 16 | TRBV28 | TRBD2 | TGTGCCAGCAGTCCCCTGGGACTAGAAAGCTCCTACGAGCAGTACTTC | CASSPLGLESSYEQYF
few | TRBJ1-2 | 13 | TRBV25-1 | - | TGTGCCAGCAGTGAAACTAATAACTATGGCTACACCTTC | CASSETNNYGYTF
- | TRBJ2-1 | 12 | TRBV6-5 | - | TGTGCCAGCAGTTTTTTTGGTGGCGAGCAGTTCTTC | CASSFFGGEQFF
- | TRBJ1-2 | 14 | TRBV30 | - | TGTGCCTGGACCGGGGGAGGACCGAACTATGGCTACACCTTC | CAWTGGGPNYGYTF
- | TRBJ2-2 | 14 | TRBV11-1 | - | TGTGCCAGCAGCGCGTCACAGGTGATCGGGGAGCTGTTTTTT | CASSASQVIGELFF
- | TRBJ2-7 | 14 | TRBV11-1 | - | TGTGCCAGCAGCTTAATCTCTAGTAGCCCCCAGCAGTACTTC | CASSLISSSPQQYF
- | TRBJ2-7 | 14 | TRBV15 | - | TGTGCCACCAGCACCTCGGGACTCAACTACGAGCAGTACTTC | CATSTSGLNYEQYF
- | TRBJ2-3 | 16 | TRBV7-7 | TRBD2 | TGTGCTAGCAGCCCGTTTAGCGGGAGGGACACAGATACGCAGTATTTT | CASSPFSGRDTDTQYF
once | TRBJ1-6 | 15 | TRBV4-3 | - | TGCGCCAGCAGCCAAGATCAGGGCTGGGATTCACCCCTCCACTTT | CASSQDQGWDSPLHF
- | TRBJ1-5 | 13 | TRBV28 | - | TGTGCCAGCCGGTCGGGGGGTAATCAGCCCCAGCATTTT | CASRSGGNQPQHF
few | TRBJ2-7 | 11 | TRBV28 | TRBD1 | TGTGCCAGCAGACAGGGGGCCGAGCAGTACTTC | CASRQGAEQYF
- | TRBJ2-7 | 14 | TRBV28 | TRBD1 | TGTGCCAGCAAACTGACAGGGGAAAATTACGAGCAGTACTTC | CASKLTGENYEQYF
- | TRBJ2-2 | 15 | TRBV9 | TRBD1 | TGTGCCAGCAGCGCTAGACAGGGAACCACCGGGGAGCTGTTTTTT | CASSARQGTTGELFF
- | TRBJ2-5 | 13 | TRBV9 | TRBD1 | TGTGCCAGCAGCGTAGCGACAGGGAAAGAGCAGTACTTC | CASSVATGKEQYF
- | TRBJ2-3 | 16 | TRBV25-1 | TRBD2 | TGTGCCAGCAGTGAAATCCTCCTAGCGGGAGTGAATACGCAGTATTTT | CASSEILLAGVNTQYF
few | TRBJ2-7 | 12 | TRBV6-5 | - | TGTGCCACCACTCAGGCCACCCACGAGCAGTACTTC | CATTQATHEQYF
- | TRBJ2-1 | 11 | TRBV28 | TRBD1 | TGTGCCAGCAGTACGACAGGGTCTCAGTTCTTC | CASSTTGSQFF
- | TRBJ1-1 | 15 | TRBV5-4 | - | TGTGCCAGCAGCTTGGATTGGGGGACTAACACTGAAGCTTTCTTT | CASSLDWGTNTEAFF
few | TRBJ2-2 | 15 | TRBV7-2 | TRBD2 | TGTGCCAGCAGCTCGGGACTAGCTGGTGCCGGGGAGCTGTTTTTT | CASSSGLAGAGELFF
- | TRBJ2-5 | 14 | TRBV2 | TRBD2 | TGTGCCAGCAATACTCTAGCGGCCCAAGAGACCCAGTACTTC | CASNTLAAQETQYF
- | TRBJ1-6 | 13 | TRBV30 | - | TGTGCCTGGAGTGGGGGCCTGGATTCACCCCTCCACTTT | CAWSGGLDSPLHF